This TCR beta chain was identified during a study of PD-1 blockade in mismatch repair-deficient tumors. Study information: All were previously treated, progressing patients with some twelve mismatch repair-deficient cancer types. Findings and limits, study-wide: Tumor-resident clones, often absent from pretreatment blood, expanded after pembrolizumab and then contracted.

This clone was picked up one time. The antigen is undetermined. There are 16 residues in the CDR3. CDR1 and CDR2 (germline): ENHRY, SYGVKD. V dropped 3 bases and J dropped 2 bases, with 16 bases sitting between them. The table came from immunoSEQ multiplex PCR; TCRdb's copy has only in-frame clones and leaves some out. The repertoire has more than 85,000 clones, under 90% of them found once; the top ten carry around 6.5%. TCR sequencing covered a few patients who responded to pembrolizumab. Specimen: peripheral blood, collected 36 weeks after starting pembrolizumab. The J gene is TRBJ2-5, the V gene TRBV10-3; unclear D gene. The sequence was collected from an adult with mismatch repair-deficient cancer. The CDR3 DNA sequence: TGTGCCATCAGTGAAGGGTCGGGCAATGGGCAAGAGACCCAGTACTTC. This codes for CAISEGSGNGQETQYF.